The clone carrying this TCR beta chain was counted a single time. Per the germline V gene, CDR1 is MNHEY and CDR2 is SVGAGI. This CDR3 contains 15 residues. V lost 6 bases and J lost 1; bases outside the gene matches: 7. Original processing methods: Reference gene primer amplification gave estimated nucleated cell counts. The method was immunoSEQ multiplex PCR; TCRdb's version includes in-frame clones alone and lacks a portion of them. The DNA was the basis for D and trimming; V, J and clone size are from that table. Among 150,000 to 200,000 clones listed, roughly four fifths were seen once. This record comes from a study of blood T cell repertoires in COVID-19. At the level of the study: The analysed material was cDNA or gDNA that came from T cells, B-cell-depleted T cells, or PBMCs.

The source material was peripheral blood. This chain connects TRBV6-5 to TRBJ2-3; 7 bases fit TRBD2. The sequence was obtained from a woman aged 80 or over with COVID-19, enrolled during active disease. The CDR3 region has the DNA TGTGCCAGCAGCCTACGGGGGGTTCGCACAGATACGCAGTATTTT. Amino acid sequence: CASSLRGVRTDTQYF.